The entry below describes one T cell receptor (beta chain). Treatment in this sample: roughly 18 received Ad26.COV2.S at low or high dose, single or two shots; about 5 received placebo; per-sample allocation not given. Specimens were obtained on day 63 following the first vaccine or placebo injection. The data stem from a study of Ad26.COV2.S vaccination and SARS-CoV-2 variants. Study as a whole: The study gave Ad26.COV2.S intramuscularly, once or twice 56 days apart.

V lost 0 bases and J lost 0, with 13 bases in between. The germline V gene encodes CDR1 MRHNA and CDR2 SNTAGT. The CDR3 is made up of 17 amino acids. Using immunoSEQ multiplex PCR, the repertoire was profiled, and TCRdb retains in-frame clones only, with some absent. In the table there are approximately 420,000 clones, roughly 90% of which are singletons. V and J are TRBV6-4 and TRBJ2-3, with no clear D. This sequence originates from a person between 18 and 65 years old who received the Ad26.COV2.S COVID-19 vaccine or a placebo. The sample was peripheral blood, taken in a trial of Ad26.COV2.S vaccine versus placebo. CDR3 amino acids: CASSDSSLGSSTDTQYF. Here the CDR3 DNA reads TGTGCCAGCAGTGACTCTAGTCTCGGCTCTAGCACAGATACGCAGTATTTT.